This TCR beta chain emerged from a study of T cell responses to AZD1222 COVID-19 vaccine. Study-level points and caveats: Donors skewed white British and female; clonal diversity was possibly underestimated. Spike as a whole was targeted by vaccine-associated CD4 TCRs, dominant at 160-218 and 743-854.

The CDR3 extends over 15 amino acids. V dropped 1 base and J dropped 4; count of bases not matched to a gene: 5. Germline CDR1 SGHTS, CDR2 YDEGEE. TCRdb keeps only in-frame clones here, not all; method: immunoSEQ multiplex PCR. The top ten hold under 1.5% of the sample, which has approximately 74,000 clones, roughly 87% seen once. This clone was seen more than once but under ten times. What it binds is not known. Sequencing was performed on peripheral blood, taken 28 days after the second AZD1222 dose. The V gene is TRBV5-8, the J gene TRBJ2-1; 7 nucleotides match TRBD2. The clonotype comes from an adult who received the AZD1222 COVID-19 vaccine. The CDR3 loop is CASSLPPGGYNEQFF. The CDR3 bases are TGTGCCAGCAGCTTGCCCCCGGGAGGATACAATGAGCAGTTCTTC.